The clone carrying this T cell receptor (beta chain) was observed a single time. What it binds is not known. This record comes from a study of T cell responses to AZD1222 COVID-19 vaccine. Broader study findings: The CD4 TCRs associated with vaccination extended across spike and predominated at 160-218 and 743-854. At study baseline, merely a handful of AZD1222 recipients were seropositive.

Data came from immunoSEQ multiplex PCR; TCRdb stores just in-frame clones and leaves some out. The repertoire holds approximately 140,000 clones, approximately 94% seen once, with roughly 4.9% in the top ten. The sample was peripheral blood, taken on day 0 of AZD1222 vaccination. The TCR originated in an adult in good health.

The CDR3 DNA follows: TGTGCCAGCAGTTACTCAGGCAGAACCTACGAGCAGTACTTC. The encoded protein is CASSYSGRTYEQYF. This rearrangement joins TRBV6-2 or TRBV6-3 to TRBJ2-7; D call uncertain. Trimming took off 0 bases at V and 2 bases at J, with 8 bases between the two ends. From germline, CDR1 is MNHEY and CDR2 SVGEGT. The CDR3 runs 14 residues.